The T cell receptor beta chain described here comes from a study of OX40 agonist ivuxolimab in advanced cancers. Study in general: With a range of roughly 20 to 85, age averaged 60 years, and around 80% were male. Study-level results: The expanded peripheral T cells' antigen specificity was not determined. A proportion of nonresponders additionally exhibited low normalized T-cell clonal expansion.

In regard to this clone: The antigen remains unidentified.

There are 20 residues in the CDR3. From germline, CDR1 is MDHEN and CDR2 SYDVKM. Trimming took 2 bases from V and 9 from J; bases not matched to a gene: 25. Here immunoSEQ multiplex PCR was the method, and the copy in TCRdb shows in-frame clones only, minus some. The top ten hold about 10% of the sample, which has about 69,000 clones, roughly 90% seen once. The chain employs TRBV28 and TRBJ2-5, with 9 bases fitting TRBD2. The clonotype originates from an adult with an advanced solid tumor such as melanoma, head and neck, liver or kidney cancer. This material consisted of CD4+ or CD8+ T cells sorted from blood, taken in a trial of the OX40 agonist ivuxolimab. This CDR3 is CASSLISGTTSGLPVGAQYF. CDR3 DNA: TGTGCCAGCAGTTTAATTTCTGGGACAACTAGCGGGCTACCAGTGGGGGCCCAGTACTTC.